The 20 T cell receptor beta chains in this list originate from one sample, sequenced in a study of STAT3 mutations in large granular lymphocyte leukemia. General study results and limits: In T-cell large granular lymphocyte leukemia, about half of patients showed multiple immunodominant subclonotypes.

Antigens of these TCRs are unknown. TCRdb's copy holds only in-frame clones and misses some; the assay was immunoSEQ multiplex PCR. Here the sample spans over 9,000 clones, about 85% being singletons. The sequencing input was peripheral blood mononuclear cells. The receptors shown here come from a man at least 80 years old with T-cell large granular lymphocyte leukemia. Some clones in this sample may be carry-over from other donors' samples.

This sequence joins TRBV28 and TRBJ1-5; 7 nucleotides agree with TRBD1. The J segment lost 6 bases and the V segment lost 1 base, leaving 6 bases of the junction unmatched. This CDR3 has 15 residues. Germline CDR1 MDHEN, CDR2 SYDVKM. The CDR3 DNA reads TGTGCCAGCAGTTTATCATCAGGGGGAAGTCAGCCCCAGCATTTT. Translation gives CASSLSSGGSQPQHF.

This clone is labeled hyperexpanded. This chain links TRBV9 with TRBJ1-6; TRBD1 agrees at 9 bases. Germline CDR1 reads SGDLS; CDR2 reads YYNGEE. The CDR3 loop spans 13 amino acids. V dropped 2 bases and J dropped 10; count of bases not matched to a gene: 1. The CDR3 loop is CASSVGQGSPLHF. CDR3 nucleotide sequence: TGTGCCAGCAGCGTGGGACAGGGCTCACCCCTCCACTTT.

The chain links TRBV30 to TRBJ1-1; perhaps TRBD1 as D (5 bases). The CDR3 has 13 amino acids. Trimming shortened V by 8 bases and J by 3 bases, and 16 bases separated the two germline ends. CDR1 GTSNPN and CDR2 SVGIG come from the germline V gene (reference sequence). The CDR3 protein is CASETGRDTEAFF. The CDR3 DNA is TGTGCCAGTGAGACGGGACGGGACACTGAAGCTTTCTTT.

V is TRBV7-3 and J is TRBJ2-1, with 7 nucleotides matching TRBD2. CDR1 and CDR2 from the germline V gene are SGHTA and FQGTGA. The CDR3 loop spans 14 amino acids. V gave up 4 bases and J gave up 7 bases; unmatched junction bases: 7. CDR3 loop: CASSWGGGGNEQFF. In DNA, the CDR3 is TGTGCCAGCAGCTGGGGCGGCGGGGGTAATGAGCAGTTCTTC.

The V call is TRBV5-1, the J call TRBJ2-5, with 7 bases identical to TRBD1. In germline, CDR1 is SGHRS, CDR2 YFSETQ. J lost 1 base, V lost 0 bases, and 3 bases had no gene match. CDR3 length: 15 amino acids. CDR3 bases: TGCGCCAGCAGCTTGGCAGGGGGAACCCAAGAGACCCAGTACTTC. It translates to CASSLAGGTQETQYF.

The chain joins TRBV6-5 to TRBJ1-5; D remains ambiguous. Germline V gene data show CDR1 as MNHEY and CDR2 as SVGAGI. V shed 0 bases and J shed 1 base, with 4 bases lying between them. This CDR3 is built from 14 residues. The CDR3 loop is CASSYSGSNQPQHF. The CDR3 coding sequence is TGTGCCAGCAGTTACTCTGGGAGCAATCAGCCCCAGCATTTT.

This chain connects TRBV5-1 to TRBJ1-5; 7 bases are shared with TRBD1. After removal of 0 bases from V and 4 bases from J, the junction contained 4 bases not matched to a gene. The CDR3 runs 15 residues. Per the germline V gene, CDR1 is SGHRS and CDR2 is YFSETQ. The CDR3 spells CASSLDGTENQPQHF. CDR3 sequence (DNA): TGCGCCAGCAGCTTGGATGGGACAGAGAATCAGCCCCAGCATTTT.

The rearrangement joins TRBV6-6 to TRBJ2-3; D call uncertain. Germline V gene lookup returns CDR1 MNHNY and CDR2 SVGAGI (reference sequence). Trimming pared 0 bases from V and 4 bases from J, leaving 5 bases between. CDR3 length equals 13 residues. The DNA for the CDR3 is TGTGCCAGCAGTTACTCCACAGCAGATACGCAGTATTTT. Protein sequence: CASSYSTADTQYF.

This chain's CDR3 is CASSPRASYEQYF. The CDR3 bases are TGTGCCAGCTCACCACGGGCCAGCTACGAGCAGTACTTC. The gene calls are TRBV18 and TRBJ2-7; D is uncertain. Germline V lookup: CDR1 KGHSH, CDR2 LQKENI. This CDR3 is 13 amino acids long. Trimming shortened V by 1 base and J by 3 bases, and 7 bases separated the two germline ends.

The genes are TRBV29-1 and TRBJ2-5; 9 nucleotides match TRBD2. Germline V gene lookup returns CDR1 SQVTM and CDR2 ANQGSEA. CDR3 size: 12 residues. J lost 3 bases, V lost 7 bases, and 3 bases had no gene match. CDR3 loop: CSASGVEETQYF. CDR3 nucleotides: TGCAGCGCTAGCGGGGTGGAAGAGACCCAGTACTTC.

This CDR3 reads CASSARQGALGGYTF. In DNA form, the CDR3 reads TGTGCCAGCAGCGCCCGGCAGGGGGCGTTGGGAGGCTACACCTTC. The rearrangement uses TRBV9 and TRBJ1-2; 8 nucleotides align to TRBD1. CDR1 is SGDLS, CDR2 YYNGEE, per germline. This CDR3 is 15 amino acids long. Germline trimming cut 3 bases from V and 8 bases from J; bases unmatched to any gene: 12.

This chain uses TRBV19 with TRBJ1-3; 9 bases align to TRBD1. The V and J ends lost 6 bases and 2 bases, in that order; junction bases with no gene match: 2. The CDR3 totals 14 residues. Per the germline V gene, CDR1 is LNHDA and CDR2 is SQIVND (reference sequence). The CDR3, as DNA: TGTGCCAGTAGGCGGGACAGGGCTGGAAACACCATATATTTT. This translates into CASRRDRAGNTIYF.

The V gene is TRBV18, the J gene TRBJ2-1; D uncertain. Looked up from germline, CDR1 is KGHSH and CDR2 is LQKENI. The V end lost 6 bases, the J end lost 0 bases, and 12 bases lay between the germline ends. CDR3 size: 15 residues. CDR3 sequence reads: CASSQGPSSYNEQFF. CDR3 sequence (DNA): TGTGCCAGCTCCCAAGGCCCCAGCTCCTACAATGAGCAGTTCTTC.

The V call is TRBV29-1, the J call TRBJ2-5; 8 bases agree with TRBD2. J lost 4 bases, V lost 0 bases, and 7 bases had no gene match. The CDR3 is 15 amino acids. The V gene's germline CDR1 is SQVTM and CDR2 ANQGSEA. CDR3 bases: TGCAGCGTTGAAGACACGGGACTAGTATCAGAGACCCAGTACTTC. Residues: CSVEDTGLVSETQYF.

CDR3 in amino acids: CASSPGTNQPQHF. The DNA for the CDR3 is TGTGCCAGCAGCCCAGGGACAAATCAGCCCCAGCATTTT. The chain joins TRBV7-2 to TRBJ1-5; D possibly corresponds to TRBD1 (6 bases). The CDR3 sequence is 13 residues long. Germline values: CDR1 SGHTA, CDR2 FQGNSA. V was clipped by 5 bases and J by 4 bases, with 9 bases between them.

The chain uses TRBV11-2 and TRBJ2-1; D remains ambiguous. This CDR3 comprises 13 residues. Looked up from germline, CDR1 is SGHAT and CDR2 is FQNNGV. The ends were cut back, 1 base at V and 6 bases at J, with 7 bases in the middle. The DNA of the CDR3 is TGTGCCAGCAGCTTAGGTACGAGCAATGAGCAGTTCTTC. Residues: CASSLGTSNEQFF.

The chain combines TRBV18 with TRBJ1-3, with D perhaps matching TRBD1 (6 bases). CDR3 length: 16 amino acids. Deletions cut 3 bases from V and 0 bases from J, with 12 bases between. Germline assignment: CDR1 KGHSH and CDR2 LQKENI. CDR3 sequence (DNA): TGTGCCAGCTCACCCGCGACAGGAAACTCTGGAAACACCATATATTTT. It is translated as CASSPATGNSGNTIYF.

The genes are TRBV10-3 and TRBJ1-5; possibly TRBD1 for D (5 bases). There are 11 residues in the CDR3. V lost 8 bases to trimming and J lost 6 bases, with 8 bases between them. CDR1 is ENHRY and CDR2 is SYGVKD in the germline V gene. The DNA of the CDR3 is TGTGCCATCGGGGGGGGTCAGCCCCAGCATTTT. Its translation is CAIGGGQPQHF.

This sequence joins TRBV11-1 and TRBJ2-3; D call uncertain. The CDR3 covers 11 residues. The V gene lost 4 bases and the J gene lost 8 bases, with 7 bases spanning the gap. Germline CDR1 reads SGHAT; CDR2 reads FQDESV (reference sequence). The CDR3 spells CASSSTGTQYF. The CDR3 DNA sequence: TGTGCCAGCAGCTCCACGGGTACGCAGTATTTT.

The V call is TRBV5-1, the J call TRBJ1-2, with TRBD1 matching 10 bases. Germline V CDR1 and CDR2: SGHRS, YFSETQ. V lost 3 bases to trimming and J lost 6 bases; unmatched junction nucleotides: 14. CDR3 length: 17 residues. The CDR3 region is CASSSRTGTGVFNGYTF. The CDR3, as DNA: TGCGCCAGCAGCTCTAGAACCGGGACAGGGGTATTTAATGGCTACACCTTC.